The next 10 T cell receptor beta chains were all read from a single sample in a study of blood T cell repertoires in COVID-19. Sequencing was performed with immunoSEQ multiplex PCR; in TCRdb, only in-frame clones are kept and a portion is missing. The sample lists around 75,000 clones; 75% to 90% were seen once. Sequencing input: peripheral blood. The receptors originated from a man between 50 and 59 years old with COVID-19, enrolled during active disease.

The V call is TRBV9, the J call TRBJ1-3, with a weak D call TRBD1 (5 bases). The CDR3 contains 15 residues. Germline V CDR1 and CDR2: SGDLS, YYNGEE. Trimming pared 0 bases from V and 2 bases from J, leaving 9 bases between. The CDR3, as DNA: TGTGCCAGCAGCGTAGGAGCAGGGACTGGAAACACCATATATTTT. Protein product: CASSVGAGTGNTIYF.

This clone was seen a handful of times. The chain recombines TRBV6-5 with TRBJ1-5; D may be TRBD1 (6 bases). Trimming took off 5 bases at V and 4 bases at J, with 12 bases between the two ends. The length of the CDR3 is 14 residues. Germline CDR1 and CDR2: MNHEY and SVGAGI. In nucleotides, the CDR3 is TGTGCCAGCAGTCCCGGACAGCCAAATCAGCCCCAGCATTTT. It encodes CASSPGQPNQPQHF.

The V gene is TRBV5-6, the J gene TRBJ2-1; possibly TRBD1 for D (6 bases). Germline-derived CDR1 and CDR2 are SGHDT and YYEEEE. V gave up 0 bases and J gave up 8 bases, with 18 bases separating them. The CDR3 has 16 residues. The DNA of the CDR3 is TGTGCCAGCAGCTTGGCCAGAGCTGGCCAGGGGTATGAGCAGTTCTTC. Translated, it gives CASSLARAGQGYEQFF.

The chain links TRBV7-3 to TRBJ1-6, with D tentatively TRBD1 (6 bases). V was trimmed by 3 bases and J by 7 bases, leaving 10 bases between them. Germline CDR1 is SGHTA and CDR2 is FQGTGA. The CDR3 is 14 amino acids. CDR3 DNA: TGTGCCAGCAGCTTGGACAGCAGAAATTCACCCCTCCACTTT. This encodes CASSLDSRNSPLHF.

The rearrangement uses TRBV28 and TRBJ1-6; possibly TRBD1 for D (6 bases). Between the trimmed V and J ends, which lost 6 bases and 5 bases, there was a span of 11 bases. Germline V gene data show CDR1 as MDHEN and CDR2 as SYDVKM. The CDR3 runs to 14 residues. CDR3 nucleotide sequence: TGTGCCAGCAGCTCGACAGGAGATAATTCACCCCTCCACTTT. Translation: CASSSTGDNSPLHF.

This chain connects TRBV19 to TRBJ2-7, with 8 bases aligning to TRBD1. The CDR3 loop spans 14 amino acids. Germline CDR1 and CDR2: LNHDA and SQIVND (reference sequence). V lost 5 bases to trimming and J lost 2 bases; unmatched junction nucleotides: 5. CDR3 DNA sequence: TGTGCCAGTAGTCCTCGGACAGGGACCTACGAGCAGTACTTC. Protein product: CASSPRTGTYEQYF.

The V gene is TRBV5-1, the J gene TRBJ1-1, with TRBD1 matching over 9 bases. The V and J ends lost 0 bases and 5 bases, in that order; junction bases with no gene match: 2. The CDR3 covers 14 residues. CDR1 and CDR2 from the germline V gene are SGHRS and YFSETQ. CDR3 DNA sequence: TGCGCCAGCAGCTTGGGGGACAGGGTTACTGAAGCTTTCTTT. Its translation: CASSLGDRVTEAFF.

The rearrangement uses TRBV3-1 (or the pseudogene TRBV3-2) and TRBJ1-4, with D possibly being TRBD1 (6 bases). Trimming took 2 bases from V and 17 from J, leaving 18 bases between them. The CDR3 is 13 residues long. Germline assignment: CDR1 LGHDT and CDR2 YNNKEL (reference sequence). CDR3 protein: CASSQTRTGIGFF. The DNA of the CDR3 is TGTGCCAGCAGCCAAACACGAACAGGGATTGGTTTTTTT.

The chain is built from TRBV28 and TRBJ2-1; 9 bases map to TRBD1. V was clipped by 3 bases and J by 8 bases; unmatched bases: 5. CDR3 length: 14 amino acids. Germline V CDR1 and CDR2: MDHEN, SYDVKM. CDR3 nucleotide sequence: TGTGCCAGCAGTTTCAGGGACAGGGTGGATGAGCAGTTCTTC. It codes for CASSFRDRVDEQFF.

This clone was recorded once. The chain joins TRBV7-8 to TRBJ2-7, with D perhaps TRBD1 (6 bases). In germline, CDR1 is SGHVS, CDR2 FQNEAQ. With 2 bases removed from V and 6 bases from J, the gap between germline ends came to 14 bases. CDR3 length: 14 amino acids. CDR3 coding DNA: TGTGCCAGCAGCTTATGGGCAGGGGTTGCCGAGCAGTACTTC. Translated: CASSLWAGVAEQYF.